The present TCR beta chain was sequenced within a study of blood T cell repertoires in COVID-19. For the study at large: Some COVID-19 samples were acute and others convalescent; all came from the United States, Italy and Spain. Nucleic acid was either cDNA or gDNA, and it came from T cells, B-cell-depleted T cells, or PBMCs.

This clone was recorded only once. Germline lookup yields CDR1 KGHSH and CDR2 LQKENI. The CDR3 sequence is 13 residues long. V lost 7 bases and J lost 4; bases outside the gene matches: 7. The assay was immunoSEQ multiplex PCR, and TCRdb's table has in-frame clones only and misses some. The data show about 88,000 clones, with around three quarters seen just once and just under 25% held by the top ten. This receptor was taken from a woman aged 60-75 years in a cohort sampled during active or convalescent COVID-19. Sequenced input: peripheral blood. The chain employs TRBV18 and TRBJ2-7, with 7 nucleotides matching TRBD1. CDR3 residues: CASWGTESYEQYF. CDR3 DNA: TGTGCCAGCTGGGGGACAGAGAGTTACGAGCAGTACTTC.